The 19 T cell receptor beta chains below all came from one sample that was sequenced in a study of glioma-infiltrating T cells after dendritic cell vaccination. Sequenced by immunoSEQ multiplex PCR; TCRdb stores in-frame clones only, minus some. Of 75,000 to 85,000 clones in the sample, about nine tenths are singletons; the top ten hold around 2.1%. Time point defined: after dendritic cell vaccination, including at tumor progression/relapse. The sample here was blood, taken after dendritic cell vaccination. Receptors were obtained from a human donor with glioblastoma.

This clone was seen more than once but under ten times. The chain uses TRBV7-9 and TRBJ1-2, with no clear D. This CDR3 is 14 amino acids long. V lost 0 bases and J 6 bases, leaving 11 bases between the germline ends. The V gene's germline CDR1 is SEHNR and CDR2 FQNEAQ (reference sequence). Written as DNA, the CDR3 is TGTGCCAGCAGCTTAGCCCCAACAGTAGATGGCTACACCTTC. Residues: CASSLAPTVDGYTF.

The DNA of the CDR3 is TGCGCCAGCAGCTTGGGGACAATCAATCAGCCCCAGCATTTT. This gives the protein CASSLGTINQPQHF. The chain recombines TRBV5-1 with TRBJ1-5; D perhaps matches TRBD1 (5 bases). The ends were cut back, 0 bases at V and 3 bases at J, with 7 bases in the middle. The germline CDR1 and CDR2 sequences are SGHRS and YFSETQ. The length of the CDR3 is 14 residues.

The V call is TRBV9, the J call TRBJ2-5; D ambiguous. The CDR3 has 13 residues. V was cut by 0 bases and J by 5 bases, with 8 bases left in between. Germline CDR1 SGDLS, CDR2 YYNGEE. CDR3 loop: CASSVGSVETQYF. DNA of the CDR3: TGTGCCAGCAGCGTAGGTAGTGTGGAGACCCAGTACTTC.

This clone came up a few times. The V and J genes are TRBV6-5 and TRBJ1-1; 7 nucleotides line up with TRBD1. Trimming took 6 bases from V and 0 from J; bases not matched to a gene: 1. Germline CDR1 and CDR2: MNHEY and SVGAGI. There are 13 residues in the CDR3. For the CDR3, the DNA is TGTGCCAGCAGCAGGGGGATGAACACTGAAGCTTTCTTT. Translated, it gives CASSRGMNTEAFF.

J is TRBJ1-2 and V is TRBV2; D remains ambiguous. Germline CDR1 SNHLY, CDR2 FYNNEI. The CDR3 is 13 residues long. Trimming left V 4 bases short and J 2 bases short, with 8 bases between. The CDR3 DNA is TGTGCCAGCAGTGGTTCGCAGAACTATGGCTACACCTTC. The encoded protein is CASSGSQNYGYTF.

V and J are TRBV19 and TRBJ1-5; 8 bases fit TRBD1. V dropped 5 bases and J dropped 6; count of bases not matched to a gene: 6. CDR3 length equals 14 residues. Per the germline V gene, CDR1 is LNHDA and CDR2 is SQIVND (reference sequence). The CDR3 is CASSQGAGSQPQHF. The CDR3 region has the DNA TGTGCCAGTAGTCAGGGGGCGGGAAGTCAGCCCCAGCATTTT.

This clone was detected only once. The CDR3: CSVPGNDYGYTF. As DNA, the CDR3 is TGCAGCGTCCCGGGAAATGACTATGGCTACACCTTC. V and J are TRBV29-1 and TRBJ1-2; D is unresolved. Germline CDR1 and CDR2: SQVTM and ANQGSEA. V lost 6 bases, J lost 3 bases, and 11 bases lay in between. The CDR3 totals 12 residues.

The chain combines TRBV27 with TRBJ2-7; 11 nucleotides agree with TRBD2. In germline, CDR1 is MNHEY, CDR2 SMNVEV (reference sequence). V dropped 2 bases and J dropped 0; count of bases not matched to a gene: 9. This CDR3 is built from 18 residues. The CDR3 sequence: CASSLQASGGPSSYEQYF. Here the CDR3 DNA reads TGTGCCAGCAGTTTACAGGCTAGCGGGGGGCCTTCCTCCTACGAGCAGTACTTC.

To note about this clone: The same CDR3 also results from other DNA sequences found in this sample. The V and J genes are TRBV9 and TRBJ2-3; D is perhaps TRBD2 (5 bases). V lost 2 bases to trimming and J lost 1 base, with 5 bases between them. The CDR3 spans 13 residues. Germline CDR1 reads SGDLS; CDR2 reads YYNGEE. The CDR3 DNA reads as TGTGCCAGCAGCGTCGGGGGCACAGATACGCAGTATTTT. It specifies CASSVGGTDTQYF.

V is TRBV29-1 and J is TRBJ2-3, with 8 nucleotides matching TRBD1. The CDR3 loop spans 13 amino acids. J was trimmed by 4 bases and V by 6 bases; bases with no gene match: 6. Germline CDR1 is SQVTM and CDR2 is ANQGSEA. The CDR3 nucleotides are TGCAGCGTCAAGACAGGGGTCCCAGATACGCAGTATTTT. Protein product: CSVKTGVPDTQYF.

The chain is built from TRBV5-3 and TRBJ2-3; D is undetermined. TRBV5-3 qualifies as an ORF whose function is uncertain. CDR3 length equals 13 residues. Deletions cut 4 bases from V and 1 base from J, with 7 bases between. This CDR3 reads CARSPRGTDTQYF. The CDR3, as DNA: TGTGCCAGAAGCCCCCGGGGCACAGATACGCAGTATTTT.

The chain recombines TRBV29-1 with TRBJ1-5; 7 bases fit TRBD1. The CDR3 spans 13 residues. V trimming: 7 bases; J trimming: 2 bases; junction bases outside the gene matches: 5. The germline gives CDR1 SQVTM, CDR2 ANQGSEA. The CDR3 is CSASGGGNQPQHF. The CDR3 DNA reads TGCAGCGCCTCAGGGGGAGGCAATCAGCCCCAGCATTTT.

The CDR3 here is CASRHNGGAGETQYF. CDR3 bases: TGTGCCAGCAGACATAACGGTGGGGCCGGGGAGACCCAGTACTTC. The chain employs TRBV6-5 and TRBJ2-5; D is perhaps TRBD1 (5 bases). V lost 6 bases, J lost 5 bases, and 19 bases lay in between. Germline V gene lookup returns CDR1 MNHEY and CDR2 SVGAGI. The CDR3 covers 15 residues.

The chain's CDR3 is CASSPGQGIAYEQYF. The CDR3 DNA reads TGTGCCAGCAGTCCGGGACAGGGGATTGCCTACGAGCAGTACTTC. The V call is TRBV27, the J call TRBJ2-7; TRBD1 aligns across 10 bases. Per the germline V gene, CDR1 is MNHEY and CDR2 is SMNVEV (reference sequence). With 5 bases clipped from V and 2 bases from J, the junction kept 6 bases outside the gene matches. The CDR3 has 15 amino acids.

The chain has TRBV7-6 and TRBJ2-3; a weak D match, TRBD1 (7 bases). There are 15 residues in the CDR3. The V gene's germline CDR1 is SGHVS and CDR2 FNYEAQ. V was shortened by 5 bases and J by 0 bases, with 12 bases between the two germline ends. CDR3 loop: CASSQGGHSTDTQYF. In DNA form, the CDR3 reads TGTGCCAGCAGCCAGGGGGGACATAGCACAGATACGCAGTATTTT.

The sample holds a few counts of this clone. The chain is built from TRBV5-1 and TRBJ2-7; 7 bases line up with TRBD1. Germline lookup yields CDR1 SGHRS and CDR2 YFSETQ. The CDR3 is made up of 15 amino acids. The V segment lost 2 bases and the J segment 0 bases; nucleotides outside the gene matches: 5. CDR3 in DNA: TGCGCCAGCAGCTTATTCGGGACAGACTCCTACGAGCAGTACTTC. Translation gives CASSLFGTDSYEQYF.

V and J are TRBV11-3 and TRBJ2-7; D perhaps matches TRBD1 (5 bases). V was cut by 2 bases and J by 5 bases, with 10 bases left in between. The length of the CDR3 is 13 residues. CDR1 SGHNT and CDR2 YENEEA come from the germline V gene. CDR3 residues: CASSLSFRDEQYF. The DNA for the CDR3 is TGTGCCAGCAGCTTATCCTTCAGGGACGAGCAGTACTTC.

Only a few counts were recorded for this clone. The chain is built from TRBV6-6 and TRBJ2-7; perhaps TRBD1 as D (7 bases). Germline V lookup: CDR1 MNHNY, CDR2 SVGAGI (reference sequence). V lost 9 bases and J 1 base, leaving 16 bases between the germline ends. There are 14 residues in the CDR3. The DNA for the CDR3 is TGTGCCAGTGCGGGGACAGCCGAATCCTACGAGCAGTACTTC. It is translated as CASAGTAESYEQYF.

The chain joins TRBV6-1 to TRBJ2-5; D is possibly TRBD1 (6 bases). Near its end, the DNA agrees better with TRBJ2-7, so the J call may be wrong. The CDR3 loop spans 14 amino acids. Germline CDR1 and CDR2: MNHNS and SASEGT. The CDR3 DNA reads TGTGCCAGCAGTGAAGGAAACAGGGTTTACGAGCAGTACTTC. Translation gives CASSEGNRVYEQYF.